Presented here are 4 T cell receptor beta chains from one specimen sequenced in a study of post-analysis software for immune sequencing data. TCR beta cDNA libraries had unique molecular identifiers. TCRdb redid the calling of the PCR reads with MiXCR, one entry per CDR3 protein. This table has around 180,000 distinct CDR3 sequences, around 28% appearing once. Notes on the study in general: The five TRBV segments detected at higher frequency in patients than in controls included TRBV5-6, TRBV5-1 and TRBV20-1.

These receptors are not linked to any known antigen. Sequencing input: blood. These receptors all stem from a girl between 5 and 17 years old with multiple sclerosis.

This clonotype was counted many times. This chain joins TRBV10-3 and TRBJ2-1; 11 nucleotides match TRBD2. The germline CDR1 and CDR2 sequences are ENHRY and SYGVKD. This CDR3 is built from 14 residues. J gave up 3 bases and V 10 bases, and 5 bases lay outside the gene matches. DNA for the CDR3: TGTGCCACCGGACTAGCGGGTAACTACAATGAGCAGTTCTTC. Translating gives CATGLAGNYNEQFF.

This clonotype has a handful of counts. The V and J genes are TRBV5-4 and TRBJ2-2; 14 bases match TRBD2. Germline CDR1 reads SGHNT; CDR2 reads YYREEE (reference sequence). The J segment lost 4 bases and the V segment lost 5 bases, leaving 7 bases of the junction unmatched. This CDR3 has 17 residues. This CDR3 reads CASRPGLAGVGTGELFF. Here the CDR3 DNA reads TGTGCCAGCAGGCCGGGACTAGCGGGAGTAGGCACCGGGGAGCTGTTTTTT. Full variable domain (rest looked up from reference TRBV5-4 and TRBJ2-2): ETGVTQSPTHLIKTRGQQVTLRCSSQSGHNTVSWYQQALGQGPQFIFQYYREEENGRGNFPPRFSGLQFPNYSSELNVNALELDDSALYLCASRPGLAGVGTGELFFGEGSRLTVL.

This clonotype was counted at least ten times. The genes are TRBV12-3 or TRBV12-4 and TRBJ2-7; D gene ambiguous. V gave up 5 bases and J gave up 2 bases, with 4 bases separating them. The CDR3 has 11 residues. CDR3 region: CASSTAYEQYF. DNA for the CDR3: TGTGCCAGCAGTACAGCCTACGAGCAGTACTTC.

The V and J genes are TRBV5-1 and TRBJ1-1; no definite D call. The CDR3 is made up of 16 amino acids. Germline values: CDR1 SGHRS, CDR2 YFSETQ. Trimming removed 2 bases at V and 5 bases at J, with 19 bases between. CDR3 bases: TGCGCCAGCAGCTTCTACTGGACCTCGGACGCGACTGAAGCTTTCTTT. The encoded protein is CASSFYWTSDATEAFF.